This T cell receptor beta chain was recorded in a study of T cell repertoires in cytomegalovirus infection. Study context: An indication of both CMV infection and matching HLA type came from public TCR beta signatures.

One entry per CDR3 protein results from TCRdb running MiXCR on the reads. This table holds hundreds of thousands of distinct CDR3 sequences, over 9% found once. Trimming removed 4 bases from V and 0 bases from J; junction bases left unmatched: 4. The CDR3 sequence is 14 residues long. Germline loops: CDR1 SGDLS, CDR2 YYNGEE. At least ten counts were recorded for this clonotype. Its antigen is not known. Study-level points and caveats: HLA-C-restricted, CMV-specific TCR beta clonotypes were dominant ex vivo.

Sequencing was done on a sample of PBMCs. This TCR was recovered from a human donor in good health (CMV status not recorded). Some clones in this sample may be carry-over from other donors' samples. The rearrangement joins TRBV9 to TRBJ2-7; 7 positions agree with TRBD2. CDR3 sequence reads: CASSKRDYSYEQYF. The CDR3 bases are TGTGCCAGCAGCAAGAGGGACTACTCCTACGAGCAGTACTTC.